A single sample gave rise to the 14 T cell receptor beta chains below, sequenced in a study of T cells in Graves' hyperthyroidism and ophthalmopathy. It was RNA transcripts that yielded the amplified TCR beta CDR3 regions. TCR CDR3 regions were first amplified by RT-PCR with HTBI primers. TCRdb independently ran MiXCR on the multiplex PCR reads; one entry per CDR3 protein. The sample lists about 270,000 distinct CDR3 sequences; around 15% were seen once. The sample was blood. The receptors derive from a woman in her forties or fifties with Graves' hyperthyroidism that later progressed to Graves' ophthalmopathy.

The chain links TRBV7-9 to TRBJ2-6, with TRBD1 identical over 8 bases. V lost 0 bases to trimming and J lost 2 bases; unmatched junction nucleotides: 3. This CDR3 spans 17 amino acids. Germline V gene data show CDR1 as SEHNR and CDR2 as FQNEAQ (reference sequence). CDR3 region: CASSLATGGTGANVLTF. The CDR3 nucleotides are TGTGCCAGCAGCTTAGCTACAGGGGGAACTGGGGCCAACGTCCTGACTTTC. The whole variable domain, filled in from reference TRBV7-9 and TRBJ2-6, reads DTGVSQNPRHKITKRGQNVTFRCDPISEHNRLYWYRQTLGQGPEFLTYFQNEAQLEKSRLLSDRFSAERPKGSFSTLEIQRTEQGDSAMYLCASSLATGGTGANVLTFGAGSRLTVL.

CDR3 DNA sequence: TGTGCCACCAGCCTTACAGGTGACTATGGCTACACCTTC. Translation: CATSLTGDYGYTF. This chain uses TRBV15 with TRBJ1-2; maybe TRBD1 (5 bases). This CDR3 has 13 residues. CDR1 is LNHNV and CDR2 is YYDKDF in the germline V gene (reference sequence). V was cut by 5 bases and J by 3 bases, with 10 bases left in between.

This clonotype was detected ten times or more. This chain connects TRBV6-1 to TRBJ2-5, with 9 positions matching TRBD2. Trimming at V came to 5 bases and at J to 5 bases, leaving 9 bases not matched to a gene. The CDR3 extends over 15 amino acids. The V gene's germline CDR1 is MNHNS and CDR2 SASEGT. The CDR3 nucleotides read TGTGCCAGCAGTTGGCTAGCGGGACCCGGGGAGACCCAGTACTTC. Residues: CASSWLAGPGETQYF.

This clonotype has a count of ten or more. The J gene is TRBJ2-1, the V gene TRBV19, with 9 positions matching TRBD2. The CDR3 contains 14 residues. V lost 7 bases to trimming and J lost 8 bases; unmatched junction nucleotides: 9. CDR1 and CDR2 (germline): LNHDA, SQIVND (reference sequence). CDR3 nucleotides: TGTGCCAGTAAGAATAGCGGGAGTCAGGATGAGCAGTTCTTC. Its translation is CASKNSGSQDEQFF.

This clonotype was counted many times. J is TRBJ2-7 and V is TRBV12-3 or TRBV12-4; D not resolved. CDR3 size: 14 residues. Trimming cost V 0 bases and J 3 bases, with 9 bases left between them. In DNA, the CDR3 is TGTGCCAGCAGTTTAGCCAGTGGCGGCTACGAGCAGTACTTC. Protein sequence: CASSLASGGYEQYF.

This clonotype showed up many times. The rearrangement links TRBV20-1 to TRBJ2-3; D is unresolved. The germline CDR1 and CDR2 sequences are DFQATT and SNEGSKA (reference sequence). V dropped 4 bases and J dropped 0 bases, with 14 bases sitting between them. This CDR3 is 15 amino acids long. This chain's CDR3 is CSAIRLHSSTDTQYF. CDR3 nucleotides: TGCAGTGCTATACGACTCCATTCTAGCACAGATACGCAGTATTTT.

This clonotype occurred a few times. The rearrangement uses TRBV7-9 and TRBJ1-3; 9 nucleotides align to TRBD1. V shed 3 bases, J shed 0 bases, and the junction held 3 bases outside the gene matches. The germline gives CDR1 SEHNR, CDR2 FQNEAQ (reference sequence). This CDR3 is 16 amino acids long. The CDR3 protein is CASSFVTGGSGNTIYF. CDR3 coding DNA: TGTGCCAGCAGCTTTGTGACAGGGGGCTCTGGAAACACCATATATTTT.

With regard to this clonotype: A much larger clone lies one base from this, so it may be a read error. The V call is TRBV11-2, the J call TRBJ1-2; no firm D call. This CDR3 contains 11 residues. Germline-derived CDR1 and CDR2 are SGHAT and FQNNGV. This CDR3 is CASGLVGGYTF. CDR3 in DNA: TGTGCCAGCGGCTTAGTCGGCGGCTACACCTTC. Looking up the rest from reference TRBV11-2 and TRBJ1-2 gives the full variable domain: EAGVAQSPRYKIIEKRQSVAFWCNPISGHATLYWYQQILGQGPKLLIQFQNNGVVDDSQLPKDRFSAERLKGVDSTLKIQPAKLEDSAVYLCASGLVGGYTFGSGTRLTVV.

This clonotype was seen at least ten times. CDR3 nucleotide sequence: TGTGCCAGCAGCCCCCGCCGGGGGAATGAGCAGTTCTTC. Translation gives CASSPRRGNEQFF. J is TRBJ2-1 and V is TRBV7-9; TRBD2 is a possible D gene (6 bases). The CDR3 length is 13 residues. The V end was cut by 5 bases, the J end by 7 bases, with 12 bases between. Germline CDR1 reads SEHNR; CDR2 reads FQNEAQ (reference sequence).

This clonotype appeared many times. This chain uses TRBV27 with TRBJ2-2, with D maybe TRBD1 (5 bases). Trimming shortened V by 7 bases and J by 5 bases, and 23 bases separated the two germline ends. CDR1 and CDR2 (germline): MNHEY, SMNVEV (reference sequence). The CDR3 totals 17 residues. The CDR3 protein is CASNPRGQGIVTGELFF. In DNA form, the CDR3 reads TGTGCCAGCAACCCCAGAGGCCAGGGAATTGTAACCGGGGAGCTGTTTTTT.

This clonotype was observed many times. The chain recombines TRBV18 with TRBJ1-1; no firm D call. Trimming took 7 bases from V and 3 from J, leaving 15 bases between them. The CDR3 loop spans 14 amino acids. Per germline, CDR1 KGHSH and CDR2 LQKENI. CDR3 loop: CASWTPGEYTEAFF. CDR3 bases: TGTGCCAGCTGGACGCCAGGAGAATACACTGAAGCTTTCTTT.

This clonotype was picked up many times. The chain couples TRBV6-1 to TRBJ2-7, with D perhaps TRBD2 (5 bases). Germline V CDR1 and CDR2: MNHNS, SASEGT. V dropped 6 bases and J dropped 2 bases, with 17 bases sitting between them. The CDR3 is 15 amino acids. CDR3 nucleotides: TGTGCCAGCAGCCCAGCGGCCGAATCCGCCTACGAGCAGTACTTC. Encoded protein: CASSPAAESAYEQYF.

This clonotype was observed many times. The chain uses TRBV6-2 or TRBV6-3 and TRBJ1-6; D not certain. Germline CDR1 MNHEY, CDR2 SVGEGT. V was pared by 5 bases and J by 6 bases, with 14 bases between. The length of the CDR3 is 15 residues. The DNA of the CDR3 is TGTGCCAGCAGTCTCATCCGGGCGGGTAATTCACCCCTCCACTTT. Amino acid sequence: CASSLIRAGNSPLHF.

The sample holds many counts of this clonotype. The rearrangement joins TRBV6-2 or TRBV6-3 to TRBJ2-7; 14 bases agree with TRBD2. Germline V gene data show CDR1 as MNHEY and CDR2 as SVGEGT. Trimming cost V 6 bases and J 4 bases; bases outside gene matches: 17. This CDR3 has 19 residues. CDR3 residues: CASRLTGTSGTSGGYEQYF. CDR3 coding DNA: TGTGCCAGCAGATTAACAGGGACCTCCGGGACTAGCGGGGGTTACGAGCAGTACTTC.